This record covers a single TCR beta chain. Its antigen is not identified. Sequenced by immunoSEQ multiplex PCR; TCRdb stores in-frame clones only, minus some. This sample carries around 200,000 clones, approximately 61% of them seen once, and the ten largest clones take about 10%. This CDR3 region has 15 residues. With V trimmed by 6 bases and J by 1 base, 8 bases remained unmatched. Germline assignment: CDR1 MDHEN and CDR2 SYDVKM. The data belong to a study of shared clonotypes between healthy human individuals. On the study more broadly: Per-donor plates numbered three CD4 naive, three CD4 memory, two CD8 naive and one CD8 memory.

Findings and limits, study-wide: Compared with clonotypes that all four donors shared, non-shared clonotypes had lower generation probabilities.

The sample comprised memory CD4+ T cells sorted from blood. The subset is: CD45RA-negative fraction. This rearrangement joins TRBV28 to TRBJ2-5; 7 bases line up with TRBD1. The TCR sequence derives from a man aged 30 to 45 in good health. DNA of the CDR3: TGTGCCAGCAGAACGACAGGGCGATCCCAAGAGACCCAGTACTTC. Its translation is CASRTTGRSQETQYF.